The rows below give T cell receptor beta chains drawn from one sample of a study of low-dose radiotherapy and immunotherapy resistance in tumors. TCRdb redid the calling of the reads with MiXCR, one entry per CDR3 protein. This table holds tens of thousands of distinct CDR3 sequences, 18% found once. The input for sequencing was PBMCs, taken before treatment. The origin of the receptors is a male donor with prostate cancer. CDR3s include the opening cysteine and the closing phenylalanine or tryptophan. The D gene is left open where the match is weak. Not every row has a clone size; where given, it reads once, few, many or a size class.

J	size	V	D	DNA	CDR3
TRBJ2-7	many	TRBV20-1	NA	TGCAGTGCTAGAGCCAGCCTCTCGGGGACCTACGAGCAGTACTTC	CSARASLSGTYEQYF
TRBJ1-5	many	TRBV6-2/TRBV6-3	NA	TGTGCCAGCAGTTATTCACGAGAGCGTCAGCCCCAGCATTTT	CASSYSRERQPQHF
TRBJ1-5	few	TRBV2	NA	TGTGCCAGCAGTGACCTGGACAATCAGCCCCAGCATTTT	CASSDLDNQPQHF
TRBJ2-3	NA	TRBV19	TRBD1	TGTGCCAGTCGGAGACAGGGTCGCGGAGATACGCAGTATTTT	CASRRQGRGDTQYF
TRBJ1-5	many	TRBV30	NA	TGTGCCTGGAGTGGGTCGACAAATCAGCCCCAGCATTTT	CAWSGSTNQPQHF
TRBJ1-2	many	TRBV14	NA	TGTGCCAGCAGCCAAGATTTGGGCCAGATCTATGGCTACACCTTC	CASSQDLGQIYGYTF
TRBJ1-1	many	TRBV19	NA	TGTGCCAGTAGTATGGGGGGCACTGAAGCTTTCTTT	CASSMGGTEAFF
TRBJ1-3	many	TRBV4-1	NA	TGCGCCAGCAGCCCCGTCCCGAACACCATATATTTT	CASSPVPNTIYF
TRBJ1-6	NA	TRBV5-1	TRBD1	TGCGCCAGCAGCTTGGGACAGGGTGACTCACCCCTCCACTTT	CASSLGQGDSPLHF
TRBJ1-4	many	TRBV5-4	NA	TGTGCCAGCAGCTTGGGGTCACATAATGAAAAACTGTTTTTT	CASSLGSHNEKLFF
TRBJ1-3	many	TRBV19	NA	TGTGCCAGTAGATTGAAAGTCTCTGGAAACACCATATATTTT	CASRLKVSGNTIYF
TRBJ2-7	NA	TRBV20-1	NA	TGCAGTGCCCAACCAGGGGTAGGAGACGAGCAGTACTTC	CSAQPGVGDEQYF
TRBJ2-5	many	TRBV2	TRBD1	TGTGCCAGCGCGACGGACAGGGCCACCCAAGAGACCCAGTACTTC	CASATDRATQETQYF
TRBJ1-3	few	TRBV4-1	TRBD1	TGCGCCAGCAGCCCGACAGGGGGGTCCGGAAACACCATATATTTT	CASSPTGGSGNTIYF
TRBJ2-1	NA	TRBV27	NA	TGTGCCAGCAGTTTTAACCGTGCCTACAATGAGCAGTTCTTC	CASSFNRAYNEQFF
TRBJ2-2	many	TRBV3-1	NA	TGTGCCAGCAGCCTTAGGCCGGCGAACACCGGGGAGCTGTTTTTT	CASSLRPANTGELFF
TRBJ2-1	medium-sized	TRBV6-2/TRBV6-3	NA	TGTGCCAGCAGTTATCCCGGGACGGAGCAGTTCTTC	CASSYPGTEQFF
TRBJ2-5	many	TRBV11-2	NA	TGTGCCAGCAGGAGGTGGGGCGCGGATCAAGAGACCCAGTACTTC	CASRRWGADQETQYF
TRBJ2-1	NA	TRBV3-1	TRBD2	TGTGCCAGCAGCCAGCGCGGGGGGAGGAATGAGCAGTTCTTC	CASSQRGGRNEQFF
TRBJ2-5	many	TRBV29-1	NA	TGCAGCGTTGGAGAGACCCAGTACTTC	CSVGETQYF
TRBJ1-6	many	TRBV6-1	NA	TGTGCCAGCAGTCTTAACGAGGGCTCACCCCTCCACTTT	CASSLNEGSPLHF
TRBJ1-1	many	TRBV18	TRBD1	TGTGCCAGCTCACCCTTGGACAGGCCACACACTGAAGCTTTCTTT	CASSPLDRPHTEAFF
TRBJ2-1	many	TRBV14	NA	TGTGCCAGCAGAGGACAAGGCAATGAGCAGTTCTTC	CASRGQGNEQFF
TRBJ2-1	many	TRBV4-2	TRBD2	TGTGCCAGCAGCACCCGGGGGGTGGGAAACAATGAGCAGTTCTTC	CASSTRGVGNNEQFF
TRBJ1-2	many	TRBV29-1	NA	TGCAGCGGGCGGTTAGGGCTAGAATATGGCTACACCTTC	CSGRLGLEYGYTF
TRBJ2-2	many	TRBV20-1	NA	TGCAGTGCTAAAGACTCGGGGGCGAACACCGGGGAGCTGTTTTTT	CSAKDSGANTGELFF
TRBJ2-1	many	TRBV4-1	NA	TGCGCCAGCAGCCAGGCGGGGATCCCCAATGAGCAGTTCTTC	CASSQAGIPNEQFF
TRBJ2-1	many	TRBV27	TRBD2	TGTGCCAGCAGTTTAGGGACTAGCGGGGTTACCAATGAGCAGTTCTTC	CASSLGTSGVTNEQFF
TRBJ1-6	many	TRBV14	TRBD1	TGTGCCAGCAGCCATGTACAGGGGAGCTCCTATAATTCACCCCTCCACTTT	CASSHVQGSSYNSPLHF